What follows are 5 T cell receptor beta chains derived from one specimen sequenced in a study of monozygotic twins with cystic fibrosis. Sequencing was performed with immunoSEQ multiplex PCR; in TCRdb, only in-frame clones are kept and a portion is missing. This sample has roughly 20,000 clones, with around 97% found just once. Sequencing input: blood. Source of these receptors: a woman aged 30 to 39 with cystic fibrosis.

The chain carries TRBV5-1 and TRBJ1-1; 7 nucleotides align to TRBD1. The ends lost 3 bases at V and 6 bases at J; junction bases unmatched: 11. Germline V gene lookup returns CDR1 SGHRS and CDR2 YFSETQ. The CDR3 is made up of 15 amino acids. The CDR3 region has the DNA TGCGCCAGCAGCTCTGCAGGGGGGCAGGTGTCTGAAGCTTTCTTT. Translating it yields CASSSAGGQVSEAFF. The full variable domain, completed using reference TRBV5-1 and TRBJ1-1, is KAGVTQTPRYLIKTRGQQVTLSCSPISGHRSVSWYQQTPGQGLQFLFEYFSETQRNKGNFPGRFSGRQFSNSRSEMNVSTLELGDSALYLCASSSAGGQVSEAFFGQGTRLTVV.

The chain uses TRBV7-6 and TRBJ1-1, with a weak D call TRBD1 (5 bases). The V end lost 6 bases, the J end lost 11 bases, and 19 bases lay between the germline ends. The CDR3 runs to 13 residues. CDR1 is SGHVS, CDR2 FNYEAQ, per germline. CDR3 sequence (DNA): TGTGCCAGCAGTCCTCTGGGGGAAGGGGCTGCTTTCTTT. Its translation is CASSPLGEGAAFF.

This chain links TRBV10-2 with TRBJ2-7; D is perhaps TRBD1 (5 bases). The V gene's germline CDR1 is WSHSY and CDR2 SAAADI. The ends were cut back, 8 bases at V and 5 bases at J, with 13 bases in the middle. The CDR3 covers 12 residues. DNA for the CDR3: TGCGCCAGCTCAAAGGGGATCCACGAGCAGTACTTC. Translated, it gives CASSKGIHEQYF.

The V and J genes are TRBV9 and TRBJ2-5, with a tentative D call TRBD2 (6 bases). The V end was cut by 5 bases, the J end by 5 bases, with 16 bases between. The CDR3 has 14 amino acids. CDR1 is SGDLS and CDR2 is YYNGEE in the germline V gene. The CDR3 region is CASSPSLASETQYF. CDR3 nucleotide sequence: TGTGCCAGCAGTCCCTCCCTAGCGTCGGAGACCCAGTACTTC.

This sequence joins TRBV9 and TRBJ1-2; tentative D call: TRBD1 (5 bases). V gave up 4 bases and J gave up 4 bases, with 14 bases separating them. The CDR3 length is 14 residues. Germline V gene data show CDR1 as SGDLS and CDR2 as YYNGEE. The CDR3 DNA is TGTGCCAGCAGCCCCCGACAGATCTTCTATGGCTACACCTTC. This encodes CASSPRQIFYGYTF.